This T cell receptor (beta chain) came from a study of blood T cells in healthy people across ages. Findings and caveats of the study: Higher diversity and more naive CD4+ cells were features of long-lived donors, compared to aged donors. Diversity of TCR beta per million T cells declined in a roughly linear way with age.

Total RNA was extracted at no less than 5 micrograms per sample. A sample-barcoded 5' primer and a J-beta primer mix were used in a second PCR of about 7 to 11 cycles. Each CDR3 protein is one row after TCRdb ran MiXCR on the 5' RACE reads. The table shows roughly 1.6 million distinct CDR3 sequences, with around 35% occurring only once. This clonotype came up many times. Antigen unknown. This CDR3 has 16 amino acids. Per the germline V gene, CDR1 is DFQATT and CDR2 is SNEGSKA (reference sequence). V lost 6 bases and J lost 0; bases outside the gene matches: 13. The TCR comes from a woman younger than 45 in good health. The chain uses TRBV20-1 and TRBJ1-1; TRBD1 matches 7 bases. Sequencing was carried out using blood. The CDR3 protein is CSAGNSRDSLNTEAFF. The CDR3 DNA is TGCAGTGCGGGCAATAGTAGGGACAGCCTGAACACTGAAGCTTTCTTT.